This TCR beta chain was found in a study of T cells in narcolepsy. Study-level background: Donors had narcolepsy type 1 or type 2, or were healthy controls. Notes on the study in general: Blood of same and different patients, but not healthy controls, reportedly held recurring autoreactive clonotypes. Comparing one patient's CSF and blood CD4+ clonotypes highlighted HCRT- and TRIB2-specific autoreactive clonotypes. In some patient and control memory CD4+ samples, autoreactive clones were absent.

Germline-derived CDR1 and CDR2 are MNHNS and SASEGT. V was cut by 8 bases and J by 4 bases, with 12 bases left in between. CDR3 length: 13 amino acids. Measured with immunoSEQ multiplex PCR; TCRdb has only the in-frame clones, and not every one. The profile shows about 32,000 clones, over 80% of them singletons. On this clone: No antigen is known for it.

The specimen was memory (CD45RA-) CD4+ T cells from blood. The V call is TRBV6-1, the J call TRBJ1-5; maybe TRBD1 (5 bases). The source is a human donor in good health. For the CDR3, the DNA is TGTGCCAGCCAGACTACAGGAAATCAGCCCCAGCATTTT. Its protein product is CASQTTGNQPQHF.